This TCR beta chain was obtained from a study of blood T cell repertoires in COVID-19 (TCRdb year 2020). With regard to the full study: Samples from collaborators originated in the United States, Italy and Spain and spanned both the acute and convalescent phases of COVID-19. The material from the prospective study consisted of cDNA or gDNA derived from T cells, B-cell-depleted T cells, or PBMCs. Deeply sampled blood TCRbeta repertoires from subjects exposed to, actively infected with, or recovered from COVID-19 were included in the dataset. The repertoires were released in a freely available public database meant as a resource for research on the immune response to SARS-CoV-2. Samples came from the ongoing ImmuneRACE study (first 160 participants) plus 1,254 subjects from 6 global collaborators. Nearly every sample came with metadata listing a de-identified subject ID, COVID-19 status, age in years and sex. Where HLA class I and class II types were available, the types were taken from metadata supplied by the sample provider, not from assay-based typing. On the study overall, not on this receptor specifically: How much clinical and demographic metadata was included differed by source and by participant, and the metadata was provided uncurated.

The immunoSEQ Assay, a bias-controlled multiplex PCR, was used to amplify TCRbeta CDR3 regions from genomic DNA. The original pipeline was this. The number of nucleated cells in each sample was estimated by amplification of reference gene primers within the assay. To quantify the absolute abundance of each unique TCRbeta CDR3 rearrangement, sequence reads were collapsed and filtered. Productive Simpson clonality was computed per sample as the square root of Simpson's diversity index over productive rearrangements. TCRdb limited this immuneACCESS table to in-frame rearrangements with V and J called. A share of clones is missing; checked studies link under half to unresolved V genes, and the rest is unexplained. That table is the source of V, J and clone size, and D and trimming were worked out from the DNA. The sample table shows 200,000 to 300,000 clones, and roughly nine tenths are seen once. The ten largest clones take up around 3% of the sample.

At the junction V is shortened by 4 bases and J by 8 bases; bases outside the gene matches: 8. CDR1 is given as KGHSH and CDR2 as LQKENI, both from the germline V gene. There are 15 amino acids in the CDR3, from cysteine to phenylalanine inclusive. Solely the CDR3 DNA is kept, with 45 bases framed from the first base. Concerning this clone itself: No antigen is known for it. No quality values exist for individual bases; no much larger clone is one base distant.

Collaborating institutions collected whole blood in K2EDTA tubes following their own protocols. For TCRbeta analysis, collaborators shipped samples as frozen whole blood, isolated PBMCs, or DNA extracted from either of those sample types. The receptor was derived from a young man with active or convalescent COVID-19. Rearrangement joined TRBV18 to TRBJ1-6; 7 central bases correspond to TRBD1. The specimen was peripheral blood. This receptor has the CDR3 CASSRTGTADSPLHF. The nucleotide sequence is given as TGTGCCAGCTCACGGACCGGGACAGCCGATTCACCCCTCCACTTT.